This T cell receptor (beta chain) originates from a study of T-cell memory formation after mild COVID-19. Study observations and caveats: Clones which contracted sat mainly in CM and EM if CD4+, and in EMRA if CD8+.

Comments on this clonotype: Its cognate antigen is unknown.

Each CDR3 protein gets one entry after TCRdb re-called the 5' RACE reads with MiXCR. The repertoire holds about 350,000 distinct CDR3 sequences, with around 15% as singletons. This receptor was obtained from a young man who had mild COVID-19 (a few samples of this study predate the infection). Cell type and time point are not known. The specimen was PBMCs or a T cell subset sorted from them (not recorded which).

The CDR3 sequence is CASSQPLDNGELFF. The CDR3 bases are TGTGCCAGCAGCCAGCCCCTGGACAACGGGGAGCTGTTTTTT. The chain has TRBV12-3 or TRBV12-4 and TRBJ2-2, with D possibly TRBD1 on 5 matching bases. The CDR3 runs 14 residues. Trimming left V 6 bases short and J 7 bases short, with 15 bases between.